A single sample gave rise to the 12 T cell receptor beta chains below, sequenced in a study of CDR3 diversity in severe acne. TCRdb itself ran the PCR reads through MiXCR, one entry per CDR3 protein. Of more than 85,000 distinct CDR3 sequences in the sample, about 53% were seen once. Sequencing input: blood. The receptors shown here come from a male donor with severe acne vulgaris.

To note about this clonotype: The final CDR3 position lacks the conserved phenylalanine or tryptophan, pointing to a likely read error. This rearrangement joins TRBV20-1 to TRBJ2-3; TRBD1 matches 9 bases. Germline V CDR1 and CDR2: DFQATT, SNEGSKA (reference sequence). CDR3 length: 14 amino acids. The V and J ends lost 4 bases and 4 bases, in that order; junction bases with no gene match: 6. The CDR3 bases are TGCAGTGCTACCGGGACAGGGCTCCCAGATACGCAGTATTCT. Translation: CSATGTGLPDTQYS.

This clonotype appeared a few times. V gene TRBV29-1 combines with J gene TRBJ2-6; D gene unclear. The CDR3 contains 16 residues. The V and J ends lost 0 bases and 0 bases respectively, with 9 bases between them. Germline V gene sequence: CDR1 SQVTM, CDR2 ANQGSEA. In DNA form, the CDR3 reads TGCAGCGTTGAAGAAGCCTCCTACTCTGGGGCCAACGTCCTGACTTTC. Its translation: CSVEEASYSGANVLTF.

Many counts were recorded for this clonotype. V usage is TRBV15 and J usage is TRBJ2-7, with 8 bases lining up with TRBD1. The CDR3 is 17 amino acids. The ends lost 0 bases at V and 3 bases at J; junction bases unmatched: 10. From germline, CDR1 is LNHNV and CDR2 YYDKDF (reference sequence). The CDR3 nucleotides read TGTGCCACCAGCAGAGAAAGTCCGGGACAGGCTTACTACGAGCAGTACTTC. This encodes CATSRESPGQAYYEQYF.

This clonotype has at least ten counts. The J gene is TRBJ1-1, the V gene TRBV19; D ambiguous. Trimming pared 9 bases from V and 3 bases from J, leaving 20 bases between. This CDR3 region has 15 residues. Germline-derived CDR1 and CDR2 are LNHDA and SQIVND (reference sequence). The chain's CDR3 is CASAQASLGDTEAFF. The DNA of the CDR3 is TGTGCCAGCGCCCAGGCGTCGCTTGGGGACACTGAAGCTTTCTTT. The full variable domain, its missing parts supplied by reference TRBV19 and TRBJ1-1, is DGGITQSPKYLFRKEGQNVTLSCEQNLNHDAMYWYRQDPGQGLRLIYYSQIVNDFQKGDIAEGYSVSREKKESFPLTVTSAQKNPTAFYLCASAQASLGDTEAFFGQGTRLTVV.

This rearrangement joins TRBV7-2 to TRBJ1-1; tentatively, D is TRBD1 (6 bases). There are 12 residues in the CDR3. Trimming took 6 bases from V and 1 from J, leaving 6 bases between them. Per germline, CDR1 SGHTA and CDR2 FQGNSA. CDR3 coding DNA: TGTGCCAGCAGGGGACAGAACACTGAAGCTTTCTTT. The encoded protein is CASRGQNTEAFF.

V gene TRBV4-2 combines with J gene TRBJ2-3; 10 positions agree with TRBD2. Germline V gene sequence: CDR1 LGHNA, CDR2 YNFKEQ. CDR3 length: 18 residues. V lost 0 bases and J lost 11; bases outside the gene matches: 17. The CDR3, as DNA: TGTGCCAGCAGCCAAGAGTCCCTAGCGGGAGCGCCATACAATGAGCAGTATTTT. Protein sequence: CASSQESLAGAPYNEQYF.

In nucleotides, the CDR3 is TGCAGTGCTATTAGGTCCGGGACAGGGGGTGGTTACGAGCAGTACTTC. This codes for CSAIRSGTGGGYEQYF. The rearrangement uses TRBV20-1 and TRBJ2-7; 11 bases align to TRBD1. This CDR3 is 16 amino acids long. The V and J ends lost 4 bases and 4 bases, in that order; junction bases with no gene match: 12. Per germline, CDR1 DFQATT and CDR2 SNEGSKA (reference sequence).

Ten or more counts support this clonotype. The gene calls are TRBV10-1 and TRBJ2-5; D is undetermined. Germline lookup yields CDR1 WNHNN and CDR2 SYGVQD (reference sequence). The CDR3 is 13 amino acids. V was clipped by 4 bases and J by 0 bases, with 6 bases between them. CDR3 residues: CASSGTYQETQYF. Written as DNA, the CDR3 is TGCGCCAGCAGTGGGACGTACCAAGAGACCCAGTACTTC.

A note on this clonotype: One end of the junction varies from germline; a read error may be responsible. J is TRBJ2-1 and V is TRBV19; the D gene is possibly TRBD2 (6 bases). This CDR3 has 15 residues. Germline CDR1 and CDR2: LNHDA and SQIVND (reference sequence). The CDR3 protein is CASSVEVAVYNEQFF. In DNA, the CDR3 is TGTGCCAGTAGTGTAGAGGTAGCGGTCTACAATGAGCAGTTCTTC.

The CDR3: CSVVRDGTYEQYF. CDR3 DNA sequence: TGCAGCGTCGTCCGGGACGGAACCTACGAGCAGTACTTC. This chain uses TRBV29-1 with TRBJ2-7; D tentatively fits TRBD1 or TRBD2 (5 bases each). This CDR3 region has 13 residues. CDR1 and CDR2 from the germline V gene are SQVTM and ANQGSEA. V lost 6 bases, J lost 2 bases, and 14 bases lay in between.

The V gene is TRBV10-3, the J gene TRBJ2-5; D is undetermined. This CDR3 region has 12 residues. Between the trimmed V and J ends, which lost 9 bases and 2 bases, there was a span of 10 bases. CDR1 is ENHRY and CDR2 is SYGVKD in the germline V gene. CDR3 bases: TGTGCCATAGCGACCTTACAAGAGACCCAGTACTTC. Protein: CAIATLQETQYF.

J is TRBJ2-2 and V is TRBV5-8, with D unclear. The V end lost 0 bases, the J end lost 8 bases, and 8 bases lay between the germline ends. Germline CDR1 is SGHTS and CDR2 is YDEGEE. The CDR3 consists of 13 residues. CDR3: CASSLAIPGELFF. The CDR3 nucleotides read TGTGCCAGCAGCTTGGCCATCCCAGGGGAGCTGTTTTTT.